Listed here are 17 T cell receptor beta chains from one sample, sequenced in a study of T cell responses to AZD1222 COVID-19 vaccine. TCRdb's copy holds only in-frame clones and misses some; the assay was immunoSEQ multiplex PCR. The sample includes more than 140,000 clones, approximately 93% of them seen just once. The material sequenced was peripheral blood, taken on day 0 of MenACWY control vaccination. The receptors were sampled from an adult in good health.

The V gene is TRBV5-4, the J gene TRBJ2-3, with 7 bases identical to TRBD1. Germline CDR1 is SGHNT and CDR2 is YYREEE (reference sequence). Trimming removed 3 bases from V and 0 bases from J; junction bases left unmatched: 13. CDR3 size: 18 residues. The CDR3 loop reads CASSSRLGTVTSTDTQYF. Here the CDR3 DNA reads TGTGCCAGCAGCTCCAGACTTGGGACAGTCACTAGCACAGATACGCAGTATTTT.

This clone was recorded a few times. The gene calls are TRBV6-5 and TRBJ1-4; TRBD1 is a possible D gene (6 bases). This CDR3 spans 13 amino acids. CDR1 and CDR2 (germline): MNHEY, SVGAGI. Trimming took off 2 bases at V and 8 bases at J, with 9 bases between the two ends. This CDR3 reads CASSYLTGEKLFF. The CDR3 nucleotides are TGTGCCAGCAGTTACCTAACAGGGGAAAAACTGTTTTTT.

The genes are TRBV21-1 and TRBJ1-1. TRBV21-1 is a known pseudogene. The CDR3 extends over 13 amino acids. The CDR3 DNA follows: TGTGCCAGCGCAGGACCGGTGTCTTCTGAAGCTTTCTTT. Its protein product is CASAGPVSSEAFF.

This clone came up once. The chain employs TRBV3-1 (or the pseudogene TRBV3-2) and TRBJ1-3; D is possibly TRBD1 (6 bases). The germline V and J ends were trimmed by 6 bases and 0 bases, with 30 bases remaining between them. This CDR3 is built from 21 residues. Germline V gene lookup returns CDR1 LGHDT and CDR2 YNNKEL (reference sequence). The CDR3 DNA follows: TGTGCCAGCAGTCTTAGAAGAGCGGGGGCCCGGATTATCCGCTCTGGAAACACCATATATTTT. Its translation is CASSLRRAGARIIRSGNTIYF.

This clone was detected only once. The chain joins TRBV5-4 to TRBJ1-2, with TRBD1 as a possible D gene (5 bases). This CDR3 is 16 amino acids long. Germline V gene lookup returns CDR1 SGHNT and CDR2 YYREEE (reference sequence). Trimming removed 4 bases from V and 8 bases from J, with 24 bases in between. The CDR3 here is CASSTAQQGGLGGYTF. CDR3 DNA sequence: TGTGCCAGCAGCACCGCCCAGCAGGGCGGTTTGGGCGGCTACACCTTC. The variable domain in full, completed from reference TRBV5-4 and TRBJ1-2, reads ETGVTQSPTHLIKTRGQQVTLRCSSQSGHNTVSWYQQALGQGPQFIFQYYREEENGRGNFPPRFSGLQFPNYSSELNVNALELDDSALYLCASSTAQQGGLGGYTFGSGTRLTVV.

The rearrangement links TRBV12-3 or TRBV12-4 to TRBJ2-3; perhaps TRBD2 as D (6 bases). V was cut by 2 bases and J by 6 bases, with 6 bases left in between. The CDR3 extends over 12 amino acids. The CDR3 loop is CASSLSGDTQYF. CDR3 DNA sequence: TGTGCCAGCAGTTTAAGCGGGGATACGCAGTATTTT.

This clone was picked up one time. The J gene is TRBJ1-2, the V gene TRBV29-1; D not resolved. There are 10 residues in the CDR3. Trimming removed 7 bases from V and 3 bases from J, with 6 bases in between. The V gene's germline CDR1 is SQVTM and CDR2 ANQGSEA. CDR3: CSARDYGYTF. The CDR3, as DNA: TGCAGCGCAAGGGACTATGGCTACACCTTC. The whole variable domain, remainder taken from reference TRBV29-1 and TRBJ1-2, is SAVISQKPSRDICQRGTSLTIQCQVDSQVTMMFWYRQQPGQSLTLIATANQGSEATYESGFVIDKFPISRPNLTFSTLTVSNMSPEDSSIYLCSARDYGYTFGSGTRLTVV.

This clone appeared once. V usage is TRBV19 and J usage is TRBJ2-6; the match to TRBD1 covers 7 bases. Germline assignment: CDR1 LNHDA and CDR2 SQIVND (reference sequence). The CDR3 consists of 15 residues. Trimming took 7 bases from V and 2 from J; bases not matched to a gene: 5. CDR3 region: CASTTTGAGANVLTF. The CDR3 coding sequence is TGTGCCAGTACCACAACAGGGGCTGGGGCCAACGTCCTGACTTTC.

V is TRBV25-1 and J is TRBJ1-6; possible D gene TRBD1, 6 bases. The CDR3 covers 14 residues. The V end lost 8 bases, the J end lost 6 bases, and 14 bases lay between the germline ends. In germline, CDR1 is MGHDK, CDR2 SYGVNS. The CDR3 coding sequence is TGTGCCAGCTCCACCGACAGGATTAATTCACCCCTCCACTTT. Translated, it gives CASSTDRINSPLHF.

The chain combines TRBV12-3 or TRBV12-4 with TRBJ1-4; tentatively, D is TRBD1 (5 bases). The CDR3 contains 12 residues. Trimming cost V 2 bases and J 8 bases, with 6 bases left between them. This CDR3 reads CASSLPGEKLFF. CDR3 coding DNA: TGTGCCAGCAGTTTACCAGGGGAAAAACTGTTTTTT.

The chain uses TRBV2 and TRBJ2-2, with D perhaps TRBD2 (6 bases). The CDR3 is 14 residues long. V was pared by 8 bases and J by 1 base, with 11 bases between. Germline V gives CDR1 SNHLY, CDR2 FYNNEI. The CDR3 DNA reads TGTGCCAGCTCCTTAGCGGTGAACACCGGGGAGCTGTTTTTT. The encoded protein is CASSLAVNTGELFF. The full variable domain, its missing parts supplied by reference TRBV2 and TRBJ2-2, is EPEVTQTPSHQVTQMGQEVILRCVPISNHLYFYWYRQILGQKVEFLVSFYNNEISEKSEIFDDQFSVERPDGSNFTLKIRSTKLEDSAMYFCASSLAVNTGELFFGEGSRLTVL.

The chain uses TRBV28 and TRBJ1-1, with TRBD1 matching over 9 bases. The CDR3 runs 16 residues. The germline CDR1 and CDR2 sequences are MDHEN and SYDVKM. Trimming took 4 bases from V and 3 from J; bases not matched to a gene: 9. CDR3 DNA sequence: TGTGCCAGCAGTTCTACAGACAGGGGGATGGACACTGAAGCTTTCTTT. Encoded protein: CASSSTDRGMDTEAFF. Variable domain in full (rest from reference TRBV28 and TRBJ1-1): DVKVTQSSRYLVKRTGEKVFLECVQDMDHENMFWYRQDPGLGLRLIYFSYDVKMKEKGDIPEGYSVSREKKERFSLILESASTNQTSMYLCASSSTDRGMDTEAFFGQGTRLTVV.

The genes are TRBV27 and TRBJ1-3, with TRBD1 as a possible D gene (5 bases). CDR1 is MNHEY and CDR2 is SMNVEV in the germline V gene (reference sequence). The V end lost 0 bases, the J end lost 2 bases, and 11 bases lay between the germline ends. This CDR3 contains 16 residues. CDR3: CASSLSKGAAGNTIYF. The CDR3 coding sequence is TGTGCCAGCAGTTTATCGAAAGGGGCGGCTGGAAACACCATATATTTT.

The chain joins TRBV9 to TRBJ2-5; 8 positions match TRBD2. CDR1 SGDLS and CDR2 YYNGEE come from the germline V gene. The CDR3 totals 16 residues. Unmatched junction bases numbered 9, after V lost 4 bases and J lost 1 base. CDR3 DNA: TGTGCCAGCAGCTCCGGGCGTAGCGGGGCCCAAGAGACCCAGTACTTC. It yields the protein CASSSGRSGAQETQYF.

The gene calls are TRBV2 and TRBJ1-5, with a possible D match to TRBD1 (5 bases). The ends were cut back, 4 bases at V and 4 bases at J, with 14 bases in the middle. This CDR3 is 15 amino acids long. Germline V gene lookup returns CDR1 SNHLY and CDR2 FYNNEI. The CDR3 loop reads CASSGRDPVNQPQHF. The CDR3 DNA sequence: TGTGCCAGCAGTGGCCGGGACCCTGTAAATCAGCCCCAGCATTTT.

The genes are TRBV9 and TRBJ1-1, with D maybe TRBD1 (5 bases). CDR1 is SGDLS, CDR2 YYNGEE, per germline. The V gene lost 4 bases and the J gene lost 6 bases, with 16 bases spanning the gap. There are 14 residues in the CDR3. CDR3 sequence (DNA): TGTGCCAGCAGCAAGACAGCTAGCAACGCTGAAGCTTTCTTT. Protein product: CASSKTASNAEAFF.

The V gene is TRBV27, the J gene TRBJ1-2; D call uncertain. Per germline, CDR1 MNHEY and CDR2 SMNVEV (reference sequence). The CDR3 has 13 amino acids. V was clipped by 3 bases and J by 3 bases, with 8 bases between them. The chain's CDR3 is CASSFSGDYGYTF. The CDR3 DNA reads TGTGCCAGCAGTTTCTCGGGAGACTATGGCTACACCTTC.